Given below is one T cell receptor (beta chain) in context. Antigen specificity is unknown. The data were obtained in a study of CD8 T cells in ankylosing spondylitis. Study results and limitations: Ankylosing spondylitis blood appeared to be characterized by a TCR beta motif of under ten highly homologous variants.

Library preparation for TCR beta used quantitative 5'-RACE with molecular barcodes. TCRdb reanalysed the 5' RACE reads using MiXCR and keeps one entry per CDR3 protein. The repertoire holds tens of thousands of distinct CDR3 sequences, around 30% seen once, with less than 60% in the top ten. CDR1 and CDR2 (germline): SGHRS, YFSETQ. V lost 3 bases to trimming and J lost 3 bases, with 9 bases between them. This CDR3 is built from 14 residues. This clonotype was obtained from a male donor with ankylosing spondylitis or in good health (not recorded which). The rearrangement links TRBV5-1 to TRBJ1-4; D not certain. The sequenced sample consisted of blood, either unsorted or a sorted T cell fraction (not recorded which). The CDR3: CASSSGRANEKLFF. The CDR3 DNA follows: TGCGCCAGCAGCTCTGGTAGAGCTAATGAAAAACTGTTTTTT.